The 13 T cell receptor beta chains below come from one sample, sequenced in a study of cytomegalovirus exposure and HLA in healthy donors. 60 Vbeta and 13 Jbeta primers were used in PCR. TCRdb's table, derived via immunoSEQ multiplex PCR, lists solely in-frame clones and lacks some. The data show about 110,000 clones, around four fifths seen once. The source material was PBMCs. The receptors were sampled from a woman aged 55 to 70 in good health and CMV-seropositive.

The genes are TRBV19 and TRBJ2-7, with 12 bases matching TRBD2. The CDR3 covers 16 residues. The trim removed 5 bases at V and 7 bases at J, leaving 12 bases unmatched. Germline CDR1 reads LNHDA; CDR2 reads SQIVND (reference sequence). The CDR3 bases are TGTGCCAGTAGTGCGAAGGGACTAGCGGGCCCTTGGGAGCAGTACTTC. It encodes CASSAKGLAGPWEQYF. The full variable domain, in which reference TRBV19 and TRBJ2-7 provide the parts outside the CDR3, is DGGITQSPKYLFRKEGQNVTLSCEQNLNHDAMYWYRQDPGQGLRLIYYSQIVNDFQKGDIAEGYSVSREKKESFPLTVTSAQKNPTAFYLCASSAKGLAGPWEQYFGPGTRLTVT.

CDR3 in amino acids: CASSFGGRGRYEQYF. The CDR3 nucleotides read TGTGCCAGCAGCTTTGGAGGGAGGGGTCGTTACGAGCAGTACTTC. This chain uses TRBV5-4 with TRBJ2-7, with 7 bases aligning to TRBD2. CDR1 is SGHNT and CDR2 is YYREEE in the germline V gene (reference sequence). CDR3 size: 15 residues. V trimming: 2 bases; J trimming: 4 bases; junction bases outside the gene matches: 9.

The chain has TRBV27 and TRBJ2-2; D uncertain. V lost 6 bases and J 5 bases, leaving 13 bases between the germline ends. Looked up from germline, CDR1 is MNHEY and CDR2 is SMNVEV (reference sequence). The CDR3 is 14 residues long. DNA for the CDR3: TGTGCCAGCAGGGTCTCCAGGTGGACCGGGGAGCTGTTTTTT. Protein sequence: CASRVSRWTGELFF.

The V gene is TRBV20-1, the J gene TRBJ2-5, with TRBD1 as a possible D gene (6 bases). Germline CDR1 reads DFQATT; CDR2 reads SNEGSKA (reference sequence). CDR3 length: 11 amino acids. V was cut by 6 bases and J by 7 bases, with 12 bases left in between. CDR3 nucleotides: TGCAGTGCAGGACAGTTGGGGACCCAGTACTTC. Its translation: CSAGQLGTQYF.

V usage is TRBV2 and J usage is TRBJ2-3; D possibly corresponds to TRBD1 (5 bases). The CDR3 runs 14 residues. The V and J ends lost 6 bases and 3 bases respectively, with 13 bases between them. CDR1 is SNHLY, CDR2 FYNNEI, per germline. CDR3 in DNA: TGTGCCAGCAGGCAAGCTGGGGCTACAGATACGCAGTATTTT. Amino acids: CASRQAGATDTQYF.

V usage is TRBV6-1 and J usage is TRBJ2-3, with 10 bases that match TRBD2. Germline trimming cut 1 base from V and 7 bases from J; bases unmatched to any gene: 14. Germline V CDR1 and CDR2: MNHNS, SASEGT. This CDR3 is built from 18 residues. The CDR3 coding sequence is TGTGCCAGCAGTGAAGGAGTTAGAGGGCTAGCGGGAGTATATACGCAGTATTTT. Translating it yields CASSEGVRGLAGVYTQYF.

The CDR3 here is CASSLLLQGTEAFF. Written as DNA, the CDR3 is TGTGCCAGCAGTTTATTGTTACAGGGGACTGAAGCTTTCTTT. This chain uses TRBV27 with TRBJ1-1; 7 bases are a match to TRBD1. V shed 1 base, J shed 5 bases, and the junction held 4 bases outside the gene matches. The CDR3 has 14 residues. Per the germline V gene, CDR1 is MNHEY and CDR2 is SMNVEV (reference sequence).

The rearrangement uses TRBV28 and TRBJ1-5, with a tentative D call TRBD1 (5 bases). Germline V gives CDR1 MDHEN, CDR2 SYDVKM. The CDR3 has 15 amino acids. The V end was cut by 2 bases, the J end by 7 bases, with 15 bases between. The CDR3 here is CASSLVGQGEQPQHF. CDR3 DNA: TGTGCCAGCAGTTTAGTGGGGCAGGGTGAGCAGCCCCAGCATTTT.

CDR3 sequence reads: CASSLGTGQRLRWPQHF. Here the CDR3 DNA reads TGTGCCAGCAGTTTGGGGACCGGACAGCGCCTTAGGTGGCCCCAGCATTTT. The chain recombines TRBV28 with TRBJ1-5; possible D gene TRBD1, 6 bases. The CDR3 contains 17 residues. The germline V and J ends were trimmed by 3 bases and 9 bases, with 24 bases remaining between them. CDR1 and CDR2 from the germline V gene are MDHEN and SYDVKM.

This clone has just one count. The J gene is TRBJ1-1, the V gene TRBV18, with TRBD1 as a possible D gene (6 bases). The ends were cut back, 5 bases at V and 1 base at J, with 8 bases in the middle. This CDR3 spans 13 amino acids. CDR1 and CDR2 (germline): KGHSH, LQKENI. The CDR3 DNA reads as TGTGCCAGCTCAGCAGGGGAGAACACTGAAGCTTTCTTT. Translation: CASSAGENTEAFF.

The chain has TRBV11-2 and TRBJ1-1; the match to TRBD1 covers 8 bases. V trimming: 4 bases; J trimming: 5 bases; junction bases outside the gene matches: 3. This CDR3 comprises 13 residues. Germline CDR1 is SGHAT and CDR2 is FQNNGV. The CDR3 region has the DNA TGTGCCAGCAGCTCACAGGGGGGGACTGAAGCTTTCTTT. The encoded protein is CASSSQGGTEAFF.

The CDR3 here is CASSLSREKSCEQYF. CDR3 DNA: TGTGCCAGCAGCTTATCGAGGGAAAAGAGTTGCGAGCAGTACTTC. The chain couples TRBV7-2 to TRBJ2-7; a possible D gene is TRBD2 (5 bases). V lost 2 bases and J lost 6, with 17 bases in between. Per the germline V gene, CDR1 is SGHTA and CDR2 is FQGNSA. The CDR3 covers 15 residues. Full variable domain (missing parts from reference TRBV7-2 and TRBJ2-7): GAGVSQSPSNKVTEKGKDVELRCDPISGHTALYWYRQSLGQGLEFLIYFQGNSAPDKSGLPSDRFSAERTGGSVSTLTIQRTQQEDSAVYLCASSLSREKSCEQYFGPGTRLTVT.

The gene calls are TRBV2 and TRBJ2-7; perhaps TRBD1 as D (7 bases). Germline-derived CDR1 and CDR2 are SNHLY and FYNNEI. V was shortened by 7 bases and J by 9 bases, with 16 bases between the two germline ends. This CDR3 spans 12 amino acids. CDR3 nucleotide sequence: TGTGCCAGCATGATAGACAGGGAGGCGCAGTACTTC. It yields the protein CASMIDREAQYF.